Listed here are 7 T cell receptor beta chains from one sample, sequenced in a study of identifying expanded T cells in peripheral blood. Assay: immunoSEQ multiplex PCR; the TCRdb copy retains only in-frame clones and omits some. Altogether fewer than 65,000 clones are present, around 87% being singletons, with the ten largest covering around 4.7%. The sequenced material came from blood. Every receptor here comes from a person aged 18 to 70 in good health.

The chain uses TRBV6-5 and TRBJ2-7; D may be TRBD1 or TRBD2 (5 bases each). The germline V gene encodes CDR1 MNHEY and CDR2 SVGAGI. V was shortened by 0 bases and J by 6 bases, with 15 bases between the two germline ends. This CDR3 comprises 15 residues. The CDR3 coding sequence is TGTGCCAGCAGTTACTCCGGGGCAGTGAGGCCCGAGCAGTACTTC. This encodes CASSYSGAVRPEQYF.

The chain recombines TRBV4-1 with TRBJ2-7; the match to TRBD1 covers 7 bases. The length of the CDR3 is 15 residues. The V gene end was trimmed by 1 base and the J gene end by 4 bases; junction bases not matched to a gene: 7. Germline V gives CDR1 MGHRA, CDR2 YSYEKL. CDR3 region: CASSQVMTGLYEQYF. The CDR3 DNA sequence: TGCGCCAGCAGCCAAGTTATGACAGGGCTTTACGAGCAGTACTTC.

The chain uses TRBV30 and TRBJ1-2; D possibly corresponds to TRBD1 (5 bases). The CDR3 totals 12 residues. Germline-derived CDR1 and CDR2 are GTSNPN and SVGIG (reference sequence). The V and J ends lost 2 bases and 4 bases respectively, with 8 bases between them. In DNA, the CDR3 is TGTGCCTGGAGTCGGAGGGGCTATGGCTACACCTTC. This encodes CAWSRRGYGYTF.

This clone has only a few counts. CDR3 loop: CASSDTRNTEAFF. In nucleotides, the CDR3 is TGTGCCAGCAGTGATACACGGAACACTGAAGCTTTCTTT. This sequence joins TRBV6-4 and TRBJ1-1; D unclear. CDR1 and CDR2 from the germline V gene are MRHNA and SNTAGT. The CDR3 has 13 amino acids. V was clipped by 3 bases and J by 1 base, with 6 bases between them.

In this sample, this clone turned up once. V and J are TRBV7-6 and TRBJ2-7; 8 bases match TRBD1. Germline CDR1 and CDR2: SGHVS and FNYEAQ. This CDR3 comprises 15 residues. After removal of 1 base from V and 6 bases from J, the junction contained 8 bases not matched to a gene. CDR3 nucleotides: TGTGCCAGCAGCTTAGAGGTGACCACAGGGGGCGAGCAGTACTTC. It codes for CASSLEVTTGGEQYF.

The chain links TRBV6-6 to TRBJ1-2; 8 nucleotides line up with TRBD1. After removal of 7 bases from V and 4 bases from J, the junction contained 2 bases not matched to a gene. The CDR3 covers 12 residues. Germline V CDR1 and CDR2: MNHNY, SVGAGI (reference sequence). CDR3 coding DNA: TGTGCCAGCACAGGGGGCGGCTATGGCTACACCTTC. This codes for CASTGGGYGYTF.

CDR3 nucleotide sequence: TGTGCCAGCAGCTTAGGGGCAGGCGCCGAGACCCAGTACTTC. Protein sequence: CASSLGAGAETQYF. The V gene is TRBV7-9, the J gene TRBJ2-5; D call uncertain. CDR3 size: 14 residues. Trimming removed 1 base at V and 5 bases at J, with 11 bases between. The germline V gene encodes CDR1 SEHNR and CDR2 FQNEAQ (reference sequence).